Listed below are T cell receptor beta chains from one sample, sequenced in a study of cytomegalovirus exposure and HLA in healthy donors. Profiled with immunoSEQ multiplex PCR; TCRdb holds only in-frame clones, not every one. This table holds under 150,000 clones, approximately 93% found once. Sequences were obtained from PBMCs. These TCRs come from a man between 18 and 35 years old in good health and CMV-seronegative. The CDR3 runs from the conserved cysteine through the conserved F or W. Fields, in order: V gene, clone size, J gene, D gene, CDR3 protein, CDR3 DNA. A D gene is named only where the DNA matches it firmly. Clone size is not always given. Where it is, it says once, few, many or a class for expanded clones.

V gene: TRBV9
clone size: -
J gene: TRBJ1-1
D gene: -
CDR3 protein: CASSPVLNTEAFF
CDR3 DNA: TGTGCCAGCAGCCCGGTTTTGAACACTGAAGCTTTCTTT

V gene: TRBV10-1
clone size: -
J gene: TRBJ2-2
D gene: -
CDR3 protein: CASSESKGTGELFF
CDR3 DNA: TGCGCCAGCAGTGAGTCGAAGGGGACCGGGGAGCTGTTTTTT

V gene: TRBV21-1
clone size: -
J gene: TRBJ2-1
D gene: -
CDR3 protein: CASSMTGETYNEQFF
CDR3 DNA: TGTGCCAGCAGTATGACAGGGGAGACCTACAATGAGCAGTTCTTC

V gene: TRBV5-1
clone size: -
J gene: TRBJ2-3
D gene: TRBD2
CDR3 protein: CASSPLASGSTDTQYF
CDR3 DNA: TGCGCCAGCAGCCCGCTTGCTAGCGGAAGCACAGATACGCAGTATTTT

V gene: TRBV30
clone size: -
J gene: TRBJ2-2
D gene: TRBD2
CDR3 protein: CAWSVVSSGPGELFF
CDR3 DNA: TGTGCCTGGAGTGTAGTGTCTAGCGGGCCCGGGGAGCTGTTTTTT

V gene: TRBV11-3
clone size: -
J gene: TRBJ2-1
D gene: TRBD2
CDR3 protein: CASSLEIPELSGRPYNEQFF
CDR3 DNA: TGTGCCAGCAGCTTAGAGATCCCTGAGTTGAGCGGGAGGCCATACAATGAGCAGTTCTTC

V gene: TRBV18
clone size: -
J gene: TRBJ1-4
D gene: -
CDR3 protein: CASSPRGGTNEKLFF
CDR3 DNA: TGTGCCAGCTCACCACGCGGGGGCACTAATGAAAAACTGTTTTTT

V gene: TRBV7-2
clone size: -
J gene: TRBJ1-2
D gene: -
CDR3 protein: CASSLSGAVYGYTF
CDR3 DNA: TGTGCCAGCAGCTTATCCGGAGCAGTCTATGGCTACACCTTC

V gene: TRBV7-2
clone size: -
J gene: TRBJ2-5
D gene: TRBD2
CDR3 protein: CASSLYSGRASGETQYF
CDR3 DNA: TGTGCCAGCAGCCTTTATAGCGGGAGGGCCTCGGGGGAGACCCAGTACTTC

V gene: TRBV27
clone size: -
J gene: TRBJ2-4
D gene: -
CDR3 protein: CASSPYFAVAKNIQYF
CDR3 DNA: TGTGCCAGCAGTCCCTATTTTGCGGTGGCCAAAAACATTCAGTACTTC

V gene: TRBV11-3
clone size: -
J gene: TRBJ1-1
D gene: -
CDR3 protein: CASSFSGNTEAFF
CDR3 DNA: TGTGCCAGCAGCTTTTCAGGGAACACTGAAGCTTTCTTT

V gene: TRBV6-5
clone size: few
J gene: TRBJ2-7
D gene: -
CDR3 protein: CASSTRTAGEQYF
CDR3 DNA: TGTGCCAGCAGTACCCGGACAGCCGGCGAGCAGTACTTC

V gene: TRBV18
clone size: once
J gene: TRBJ1-5
D gene: -
CDR3 protein: CASSPQGLGQPQHF
CDR3 DNA: TGTGCCAGCTCACCACAGGGGCTGGGTCAGCCCCAGCATTTT

V gene: TRBV5-5
clone size: -
J gene: TRBJ2-2
D gene: TRBD2
CDR3 protein: CASSLGTSGNTGELFF
CDR3 DNA: TGTGCCAGCAGCTTGGGGACTAGCGGGAACACCGGGGAGCTGTTTTTT

V gene: TRBV15
clone size: -
J gene: TRBJ1-2
D gene: -
CDR3 protein: CATSRDGGDYGYTF
CDR3 DNA: TGTGCCACCAGCAGAGATGGGGGCGACTATGGCTACACCTTC

V gene: TRBV5-3
clone size: -
J gene: TRBJ1-2
D gene: -
CDR3 protein: CAREKTANYNYGYTF
CDR3 DNA: TGTGCCAGAGAGAAGACAGCCAACTATAACTATGGCTACACCTTC

V gene: TRBV7-6
clone size: -
J gene: TRBJ2-1
D gene: TRBD2
CDR3 protein: CASSLEGGRAYNEQFF
CDR3 DNA: TGTGCCAGCAGCTTAGAGGGCGGGAGGGCCTACAATGAGCAGTTCTTC

V gene: TRBV29-1
clone size: once
J gene: TRBJ1-2
D gene: -
CDR3 protein: CSVEGGSYGYTF
CDR3 DNA: TGCAGCGTGGAGGGGGGGTCTTATGGCTACACCTTC

V gene: TRBV12-5
clone size: -
J gene: TRBJ2-3
D gene: -
CDR3 protein: CASGLDLADTQYF
CDR3 DNA: TGTGCTAGTGGTTTGGATCTAGCAGATACGCAGTATTTT

V gene: TRBV19
clone size: -
J gene: TRBJ2-7
D gene: -
CDR3 protein: CASSPQIWGPRYEQYF
CDR3 DNA: TGTGCCAGTAGTCCCCAAATATGGGGCCCACGGTACGAGCAGTACTTC

V gene: TRBV19
clone size: -
J gene: TRBJ2-6
D gene: -
CDR3 protein: CASSTFSGANVLTF
CDR3 DNA: TGTGCCAGTAGTACGTTCTCTGGGGCCAACGTCCTGACTTTC

V gene: TRBV6-1
clone size: -
J gene: TRBJ1-4
D gene: -
CDR3 protein: CASIFQGFGEKLFF
CDR3 DNA: TGTGCCAGCATTTTTCAGGGTTTTGGAGAAAAACTGTTTTTT

V gene: TRBV5-8
clone size: -
J gene: TRBJ2-2
D gene: -
CDR3 protein: CASSVSWASNTGELFF
CDR3 DNA: TGTGCCAGCAGCGTGTCGTGGGCCTCGAACACCGGGGAGCTGTTTTTT

V gene: TRBV23-1
clone size: once
J gene: TRBJ1-2
D gene: -
CDR3 protein: CASSHKEGLRDNIPPANFGYTF
CDR3 DNA: TGCGCCAGCAGTCACAAAGAGGGCCTTCGGGACAACATCCCACCTGCCAATTTCGGCTACACCTTC

V gene: TRBV5-1
clone size: -
J gene: TRBJ2-5
D gene: -
CDR3 protein: CASSPLQLGQETQYF
CDR3 DNA: TGCGCCAGCAGCCCTCTCCAACTAGGTCAAGAGACCCAGTACTTC

V gene: TRBV6-1
clone size: few
J gene: TRBJ1-2
D gene: -
CDR3 protein: CASSGTLHVGYTF
CDR3 DNA: TGTGCCAGCAGTGGGACACTTCATGTGGGCTACACCTTC

V gene: TRBV6-1
clone size: -
J gene: TRBJ2-4
D gene: TRBD1
CDR3 protein: CASSAIRQGVTKNIQYF
CDR3 DNA: TGTGCCAGCAGTGCCATTAGACAGGGGGTGACCAAAAACATTCAGTACTTC

V gene: TRBV7-9
clone size: -
J gene: TRBJ2-7
D gene: TRBD1
CDR3 protein: CASSSHTMDRGVKQYF
CDR3 DNA: TGTGCCAGCAGCTCACATACCATGGACAGGGGAGTCAAGCAGTACTTC